One and the same sample provided the 25 T cell receptor beta chains below, sequenced in a study of T-cell reconstitution after alpha-beta-depleted transplantation in children. Unique molecular identifiers were used in preparing the TCRbeta library. TCRdb analysed the PCR reads with MiXCR anew, one entry per CDR3 protein. The data show approximately 520,000 distinct CDR3 sequences, roughly an eighth seen once. This specimen was PBMCs, mostly from graft donor cells, taken 180 days after TCRalphabeta/CD19-depleted stem cell transplant. The receptors shown here come from a female patient aged 2-9 years who had a stem cell transplant for aplastic anemia, so the T cells may come from the graft donor.

This clonotype was seen repeatedly, ten times or more. The chain links TRBV7-2 to TRBJ2-1, with D unresolved. This CDR3 comprises 14 residues. V lost 5 bases to trimming and J lost 0 bases, with 8 bases between them. Looked up from germline, CDR1 is SGHTA and CDR2 is FQGNSA. CDR3 sequence: CASSQFGSYNEQFF. Here the CDR3 DNA reads TGTGCCAGCAGCCAGTTCGGCTCCTACAATGAGCAGTTCTTC.

This clonotype was counted a few times. The chain joins TRBV14 to TRBJ1-3, with a weak D call TRBD1 (5 bases). Trimming cost V 5 bases and J 3 bases, with 17 bases left between them. There are 16 residues in the CDR3. Germline CDR1 SGHDN, CDR2 FVKESK. The CDR3 nucleotides read TGTGCCAGCAGCAGGACGGGACCTTCTTTTGGAAACACCATATATTTT. It yields the protein CASSRTGPSFGNTIYF.

The chain couples TRBV13 to TRBJ2-7; D is unresolved. The V end was cut by 6 bases, the J end by 5 bases, with 23 bases between. The CDR3 length is 16 residues. CDR1 is PRHDT, CDR2 FYEKMQ, per germline (reference sequence). Here the CDR3 DNA reads TGTGCCAGCAGAAAGCTCGGCGGACCCCCTGCCGACGAGCAGTACTTC. Its translation is CASRKLGGPPADEQYF.

This chain links TRBV18 with TRBJ2-4; D gene uncertain. V was cut by 1 base and J by 5 bases, with 6 bases left in between. The CDR3 is made up of 13 amino acids. Germline V gene data show CDR1 as KGHSH and CDR2 as LQKENI. The CDR3 DNA is TGTGCCAGCTCACCACAAGAACAAAACATTCAGTACTTC. This codes for CASSPQEQNIQYF.

The CDR3 DNA follows: TGTGCTAGTATTTTGACAGGGGGCAACACTGAAGCTTTCTTT. As protein: CASILTGGNTEAFF. The rearrangement joins TRBV12-5 to TRBJ1-1; 10 positions match TRBD1. The J segment lost 2 bases and the V segment lost 8 bases, leaving 5 bases of the junction unmatched. Germline V CDR1 and CDR2: LGHNT, FRNRAP. This CDR3 spans 14 amino acids.

This clonotype has at least ten counts. V usage is TRBV5-1 and J usage is TRBJ2-3; 10 bases line up with TRBD1. CDR1 and CDR2 (germline): SGHRS, YFSETQ. The J segment lost 5 bases and the V segment lost 0 bases, leaving 6 bases of the junction unmatched. The CDR3 totals 16 residues. CDR3 residues: CASSLDRQGAGDTQYF. CDR3 bases: TGCGCCAGCAGCTTGGATCGACAGGGGGCAGGAGATACGCAGTATTTT.

This clonotype was picked up a small number of times. The rearrangement uses TRBV7-6 and TRBJ2-1; 12 positions match TRBD2. In germline, CDR1 is SGHVS, CDR2 FNYEAQ. The CDR3 is 17 amino acids. Germline trimming cut 1 base from V and 8 bases from J; bases unmatched to any gene: 9. CDR3 region: CASSLGLAGGPIYEQFF. CDR3 DNA: TGTGCCAGCAGCTTAGGTCTAGCGGGAGGGCCAATTTATGAGCAGTTCTTC.

The chain links TRBV28 to TRBJ2-7; 11 bases are shared with TRBD1. The CDR3 sequence is 15 residues long. The V gene end was trimmed by 6 bases and the J gene end by 3 bases; junction bases not matched to a gene: 7. From germline, CDR1 is MDHEN and CDR2 SYDVKM. The CDR3 protein is CASRSGTGGYYEQYF. DNA for the CDR3: TGTGCCAGCAGGTCCGGGACAGGGGGTTACTACGAGCAGTACTTC.

This clonotype was observed at least ten times. The chain combines TRBV29-1 with TRBJ1-1, with 7 bases matching TRBD1. The CDR3 spans 14 residues. Germline V lookup: CDR1 SQVTM, CDR2 ANQGSEA. J lost 1 base, V lost 6 bases, and 8 bases had no gene match. CDR3 protein: CSVKGGQTNTEAFF. The DNA for the CDR3 is TGCAGCGTAAAGGGGGGACAGACGAACACTGAAGCTTTCTTT.

The J gene is TRBJ2-3, the V gene TRBV4-3; D gene uncertain. This CDR3 region has 13 residues. CDR1 and CDR2 from the germline V gene are LGHNA and YSLEER. V dropped 3 bases and J dropped 6 bases, with 10 bases sitting between them. The CDR3 region is CASSHTGTDTQYF. Written as DNA, the CDR3 is TGCGCCAGCAGCCATACGGGTACGGATACGCAGTATTTT.

In this sample, this clonotype turned up many times. The genes are TRBV9 and TRBJ1-4; 8 bases align to TRBD1. The V gene end was trimmed by 4 bases and the J gene end by 3 bases; junction bases not matched to a gene: 8. This CDR3 has 16 amino acids. Germline-derived CDR1 and CDR2 are SGDLS and YYNGEE. CDR3 nucleotides: TGTGCCAGCAGCTCTCACCCAGGGGGCCCTAATGAAAAACTGTTTTTT. Protein product: CASSSHPGGPNEKLFF.

The chain combines TRBV5-1 with TRBJ2-1; D ambiguous. CDR1 and CDR2 (germline): SGHRS, YFSETQ. This CDR3 spans 16 amino acids. The ends were cut back, 0 bases at V and 2 bases at J, with 12 bases in the middle. In DNA, the CDR3 is TGCGCCAGCAGCTTGGTACTAACCCTCCCCTACAATGAGCAGTTCTTC. Encoded protein: CASSLVLTLPYNEQFF.

Only a few counts were recorded for this clonotype. The J gene is TRBJ1-4, the V gene TRBV18; D is undetermined. CDR1 KGHSH and CDR2 LQKENI come from the germline V gene. This CDR3 comprises 13 residues. Trimming took 4 bases from V and 6 from J, leaving 9 bases between them. CDR3 sequence reads: CASSRQEDEKLFF. The CDR3 DNA is TGTGCCAGCTCACGGCAGGAGGATGAAAAACTGTTTTTT.

This clonotype has only a few counts. The chain carries TRBV29-1 and TRBJ1-2, with a tentative D call TRBD1 (6 bases). V was shortened by 7 bases and J by 2 bases, with 20 bases between the two germline ends. The germline CDR1 and CDR2 sequences are SQVTM and ANQGSEA. This CDR3 is 15 amino acids long. This CDR3 reads CSARTDWILNYGYTF. The CDR3 coding sequence is TGCAGCGCCCGGACAGACTGGATACTAAACTATGGCTACACCTTC.

This clonotype was counted a few times. The CDR3 protein is CSVDGTESYEQYF. CDR3 DNA: TGCAGCGTTGATGGGACAGAGTCCTACGAGCAGTACTTC. J is TRBJ2-7 and V is TRBV29-1, with 7 bases identical to TRBD1. The CDR3 totals 13 residues. Germline CDR1 is SQVTM and CDR2 is ANQGSEA. The V and J ends lost 3 bases and 1 base, in that order; junction bases with no gene match: 3.

On this clonotype: A junction end diverges from the germline sequence, so it may reflect a read error. The V and J genes are TRBV7-7 and TRBJ2-6; D assignment may be TRBD1 or TRBD2 (6 bases each). Germline CDR1 is SSHAT and CDR2 is FNYEAQ (reference sequence). The CDR3 has 17 residues. The CDR3 sequence: CASSRGPKLSGANGLTF. Here the CDR3 DNA reads TGTGCCAGCAGCCGGGGGCCTAAACTCTCTGGGGCCAACGGCCTGACTTTC.

This clonotype came up a few times. The chain combines TRBV20-1 with TRBJ1-2, with TRBD1 matching 9 bases. CDR1 is DFQATT, CDR2 SNEGSKA, per germline (reference sequence). The CDR3 has 13 amino acids. The junction had 4 bases not matched to a gene; V was cut back by 2 bases and J by 6 bases. CDR3 amino acids: CSARSGQGNGYTF. The DNA for the CDR3 is TGCAGTGCTAGATCGGGACAGGGAAATGGCTACACCTTC.

This clonotype was detected only a few times. The chain uses TRBV3-1 and TRBJ2-5, with D tentatively TRBD1 (6 bases). Trimming took off 4 bases at V and 1 base at J, with 10 bases between the two ends. Germline-derived CDR1 and CDR2 are LGHDT and YNNKEL (reference sequence). The CDR3 has 14 residues. The CDR3 is CASSPGDGQETQYF. The CDR3 DNA is TGTGCCAGCAGCCCAGGGGACGGCCAAGAGACCCAGTACTTC.

The J gene is TRBJ2-2, the V gene TRBV19; TRBD1 matches 7 bases. Germline CDR1 LNHDA, CDR2 SQIVND (reference sequence). Losses at the gene ends were 4 bases for V and 2 bases for J; bases not matched to a gene: 13. The length of the CDR3 is 18 residues. The CDR3, as DNA: TGTGCCAGTAGTACAGTAGACAGGGCTGCTTTCAACACCGGGGAGCTGTTTTTT. It specifies CASSTVDRAAFNTGELFF.

This clonotype was found many times. V and J are TRBV12-3 or TRBV12-4 and TRBJ2-1, with 8 bases fitting TRBD2. The CDR3 totals 14 residues. V trimming: 1 base; J trimming: 6 bases; junction bases outside the gene matches: 2. The CDR3 sequence: CASSLDGRGNEQFF. The CDR3 DNA sequence: TGTGCCAGCAGTTTAGACGGGAGGGGCAATGAGCAGTTCTTC.

V usage is TRBV7-3 and J usage is TRBJ2-5; D may match TRBD1 or TRBD2 (6 bases each). The CDR3 is made up of 15 amino acids. Germline CDR1 SGHTA, CDR2 FQGTGA. The ends were cut back, 0 bases at V and 5 bases at J, with 13 bases in the middle. Here the CDR3 reads CASSLTGGSWETQYF. DNA of the CDR3: TGTGCCAGCAGCTTAACGGGGGGCAGCTGGGAGACCCAGTACTTC.

This clonotype was seen only a few times. The rearrangement links TRBV6-1 to TRBJ1-4, with D uncertain. The CDR3 is 14 amino acids. From germline, CDR1 is MNHNS and CDR2 SASEGT. V was shortened by 10 bases and J by 0 bases, with 12 bases between the two germline ends. CDR3 DNA sequence: TGTGCCACCATCGGATCTGCAACTAATGAAAAACTGTTTTTT. The encoded protein is CATIGSATNEKLFF.

The sample holds a few counts of this clonotype. This sequence joins TRBV29-1 and TRBJ2-1; TRBD1 might be the D (6 bases). The CDR3 extends over 11 amino acids. The germline V and J ends were trimmed by 7 bases and 6 bases, with 10 bases remaining between them. The germline V gene has CDR1 SQVTM and CDR2 ANQGSEA. The CDR3 bases are TGCAGCGGAGACAGGAGCAATGAGCAGTTCTTC. This gives the protein CSGDRSNEQFF.

This clonotype occurred a few times. The J gene is TRBJ2-7, the V gene TRBV12-3 or TRBV12-4; TRBD1 aligns across 8 bases. This CDR3 is 15 amino acids long. V lost 1 base to trimming and J lost 2 bases; unmatched junction nucleotides: 4. The CDR3 coding sequence is TGTGCCAGCAGTTTAGGTGGACAGGGCCCCTACGAGCAGTACGTC. Its protein product is CASSLGGQGPYEQYV.

V usage is TRBV15 and J usage is TRBJ1-4, with 10 bases fitting TRBD1. CDR1 is LNHNV and CDR2 is YYDKDF in the germline V gene (reference sequence). Trimming at V came to 1 base and at J to 8 bases, leaving 4 bases not matched to a gene. The CDR3 has 15 residues. CDR3 DNA sequence: TGTGCCACCAGCAGAGGACAGGGGGCACCCGAAAAACTGTTTTTT. Protein: CATSRGQGAPEKLFF.